This T cell receptor beta chain derives from a study of shared clonotypes between healthy human individuals. Looking at the study overall: Three CD4 naive, three CD4 memory, two CD8 naive and one CD8 memory plate were used per donor.

Study observations and caveats: Generation probability values for non-shared clonotypes were lower than those for clonotypes shared by all four donors.

With 3 bases removed from V and 6 bases from J, the gap between germline ends came to 16 bases. The CDR3 is 15 residues long. Per the germline V gene, CDR1 is SGHKS and CDR2 is YYEKEE (reference sequence). Researchers partitioned CD4+ cells into CD45RA+ naive and CD45RA-negative memory subsets. The sorted-subset replicate PCRs were given about 210 ng DNA, which is 27,000 or so T cell genomes. Profiling relied on immunoSEQ multiplex PCR, and the TCRdb table lists in-frame clones only, not all of them. The table records some 1.4 million clones, approximately 96% of them present only once. Turning to this clone: The antigen remains undetermined.

This receptor was obtained from a man aged 25 to 40 in good health. The chain is built from TRBV5-5 and TRBJ2-1; possibly TRBD1 for D (5 bases). Sequencing was carried out using naive CD4+ T cells sorted from blood. Subset of the sample: CD45RA+ positively selected. For the CDR3, the DNA is TGTGCCAGCAGCTCCCCGCAGACAGTAAGCAATGAGCAGTTCTTC. Translation: CASSSPQTVSNEQFF.